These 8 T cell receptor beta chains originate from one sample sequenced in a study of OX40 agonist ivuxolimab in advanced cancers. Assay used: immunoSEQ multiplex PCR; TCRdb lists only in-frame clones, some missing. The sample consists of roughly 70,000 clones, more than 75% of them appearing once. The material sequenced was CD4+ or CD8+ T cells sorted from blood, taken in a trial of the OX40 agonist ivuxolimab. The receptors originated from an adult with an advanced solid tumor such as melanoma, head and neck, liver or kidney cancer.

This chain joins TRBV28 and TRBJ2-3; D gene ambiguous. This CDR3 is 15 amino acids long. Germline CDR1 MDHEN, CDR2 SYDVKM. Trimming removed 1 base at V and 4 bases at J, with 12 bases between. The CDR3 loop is CASSLYLTPADTQYF. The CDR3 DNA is TGTGCCAGCAGTTTATACCTGACCCCGGCAGATACGCAGTATTTT.

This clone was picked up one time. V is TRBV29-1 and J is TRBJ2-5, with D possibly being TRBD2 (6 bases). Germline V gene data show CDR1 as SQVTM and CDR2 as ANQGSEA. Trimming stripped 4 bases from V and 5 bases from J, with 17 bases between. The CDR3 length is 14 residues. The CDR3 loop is CSVVGAAGGETQYF. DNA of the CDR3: TGCAGCGTTGTAGGGGCAGCCGGAGGGGAGACCCAGTACTTC.

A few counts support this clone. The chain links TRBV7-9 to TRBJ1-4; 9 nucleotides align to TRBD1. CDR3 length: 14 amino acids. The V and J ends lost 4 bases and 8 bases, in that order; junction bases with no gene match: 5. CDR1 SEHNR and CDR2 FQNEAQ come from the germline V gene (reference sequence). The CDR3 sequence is CASSSGTGKEKLFF. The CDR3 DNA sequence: TGTGCCAGCAGCTCCGGGACAGGGAAGGAAAAACTGTTTTTT.

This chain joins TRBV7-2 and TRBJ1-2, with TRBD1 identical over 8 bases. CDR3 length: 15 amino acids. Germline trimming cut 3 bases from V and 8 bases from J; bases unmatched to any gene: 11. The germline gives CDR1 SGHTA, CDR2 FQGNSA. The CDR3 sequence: CASSLGYGTGEGYTF. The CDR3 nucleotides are TGTGCCAGCAGCTTGGGGTACGGGACAGGTGAAGGCTACACCTTC.

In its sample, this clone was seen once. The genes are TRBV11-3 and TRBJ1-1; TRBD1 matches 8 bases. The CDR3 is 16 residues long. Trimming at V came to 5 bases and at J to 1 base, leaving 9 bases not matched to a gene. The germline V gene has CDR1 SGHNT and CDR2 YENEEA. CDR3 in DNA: TGTGCCAGCAGCCCAGGACAGGGAGGCCCGAACACTGAAGCTTTCTTT. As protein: CASSPGQGGPNTEAFF.

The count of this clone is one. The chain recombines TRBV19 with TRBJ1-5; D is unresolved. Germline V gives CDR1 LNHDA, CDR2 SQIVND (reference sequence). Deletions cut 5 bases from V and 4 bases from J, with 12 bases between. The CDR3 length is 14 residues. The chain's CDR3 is CASSLTGLNQPQHF. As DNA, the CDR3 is TGTGCCAGTAGTCTCACGGGTCTGAATCAGCCCCAGCATTTT.

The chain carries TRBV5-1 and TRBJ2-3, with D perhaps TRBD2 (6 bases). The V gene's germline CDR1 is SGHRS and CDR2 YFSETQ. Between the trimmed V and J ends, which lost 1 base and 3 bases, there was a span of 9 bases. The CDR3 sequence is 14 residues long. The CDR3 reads CASSLREVTDTQYF. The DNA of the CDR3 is TGCGCCAGCAGCTTGAGGGAGGTTACAGATACGCAGTATTTT.

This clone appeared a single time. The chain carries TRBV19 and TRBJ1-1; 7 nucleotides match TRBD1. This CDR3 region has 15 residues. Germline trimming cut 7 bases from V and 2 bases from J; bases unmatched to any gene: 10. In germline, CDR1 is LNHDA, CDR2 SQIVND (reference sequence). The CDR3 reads CASIDLGGRNTEAFF. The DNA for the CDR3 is TGTGCCAGTATTGATTTAGGGGGCAGAAACACTGAAGCTTTCTTT.